One and the same sample provided the 19 T cell receptor beta chains below, sequenced in a study of shared T cell receptors in the human thymus. Profiling relied on immunoSEQ multiplex PCR, and the TCRdb table lists in-frame clones only, not all of them. The sample includes just under 550,000 clones, around 78% of them seen just once. Separately, the same data were catalogued under a study of human thymus T cells.

The source material was thymocytes. These receptors were taken from a boy younger than two with a congenital heart defect.

The V call is TRBV27, the J call TRBJ2-5; 11 positions match TRBD2. Per germline, CDR1 MNHEY and CDR2 SMNVEV (reference sequence). This CDR3 has 18 amino acids. Trimming cost V 3 bases and J 5 bases; bases outside gene matches: 14. The CDR3 sequence is CASSFAPGTSGYSETQYF. CDR3 bases: TGTGCCAGCAGTTTCGCCCCCGGGACTAGCGGCTACAGCGAGACCCAGTACTTC.

The V and J genes are TRBV4-2 and TRBJ1-2, with no clear D. Per the germline V gene, CDR1 is LGHNA and CDR2 is YNFKEQ. This CDR3 comprises 13 residues. Trimming took 0 bases from V and 1 from J, leaving 3 bases between them. The CDR3 DNA is TGTGCCAGCAGCCAAGACCGTAACTATGGCTACACCTTC. Protein product: CASSQDRNYGYTF.

The chain is built from TRBV4-1 and TRBJ1-4; 10 bases line up with TRBD1. V dropped 0 bases and J dropped 2; count of bases not matched to a gene: 9. Germline CDR1 reads MGHRA; CDR2 reads YSYEKL. The CDR3 totals 19 residues. CDR3 DNA sequence: TGCGCCAGCAGCCAAGATCTAGGGGACAGGGGCCGGACTAATGAAAAACTGTTTTTT. Translation: CASSQDLGDRGRTNEKLFF.

The chain employs TRBV29-1 and TRBJ1-4; TRBD1 is a possible D gene (5 bases). The CDR3 consists of 15 residues. The germline V gene has CDR1 SQVTM and CDR2 ANQGSEA. The ends were cut back, 5 bases at V and 4 bases at J, with 17 bases in the middle. CDR3 amino acids: CSVRYRYLNNEKLFF. CDR3 sequence (DNA): TGCAGCGTTAGGTACAGGTACTTAAATAATGAAAAACTGTTTTTT.

The chain recombines TRBV7-2 with TRBJ2-3; 9 nucleotides agree with TRBD1. The CDR3 is 15 amino acids. The germline V gene encodes CDR1 SGHTA and CDR2 FQGNSA. Trimming removed 2 bases from V and 5 bases from J; junction bases left unmatched: 5. The CDR3: CASSLSDRGRDTQYF. The CDR3, as DNA: TGTGCCAGCAGCTTAAGCGACAGGGGGAGAGATACGCAGTATTTT.

The V gene is TRBV11-3, the J gene TRBJ2-5, with D possibly matching TRBD1 (5 bases). This CDR3 is 14 amino acids long. The V gene lost 4 bases and the J gene lost 5 bases, with 14 bases spanning the gap. The V gene's germline CDR1 is SGHNT and CDR2 YENEEA. The CDR3 nucleotides read TGTGCCAGCAGCTCCCCCCCCAGGGTGGAGACCCAGTACTTC. It yields the protein CASSSPPRVETQYF.

The V gene is TRBV18, the J gene TRBJ2-2; 9 bases line up with TRBD1. The V gene end was trimmed by 5 bases and the J gene end by 0 bases; junction bases not matched to a gene: 13. CDR3 length: 19 amino acids. CDR1 is KGHSH and CDR2 is LQKENI in the germline V gene. CDR3 sequence reads: CASSLFRDRANANTGELFF. The CDR3 region has the DNA TGTGCCAGCTCATTATTCCGGGACAGGGCAAACGCGAACACCGGGGAGCTGTTTTTT. Full variable domain (remainder filled in from reference TRBV18 and TRBJ2-2): NAGVMQNPRHLVRRRGQEARLRCSPMKGHSHVYWYRQLPEEGLKFMVYLQKENIIDESGMPKERFSAEFPKEGPSILRIQQVVRGDSAAYFCASSLFRDRANANTGELFFGEGSRLTVL.

This chain connects TRBV29-1 to TRBJ2-5; the D gene is possibly TRBD1 (5 bases). The CDR3 consists of 11 residues. Trimming pared 7 bases from V and 7 bases from J, leaving 13 bases between. Germline CDR1 is SQVTM and CDR2 is ANQGSEA. CDR3 nucleotides: TGCAGCGCCTGGGGCTTGGGGACCCAGTACTTC. This codes for CSAWGLGTQYF.

This chain uses TRBV10-3 with TRBJ2-3; D is possibly TRBD1 (6 bases). Germline V gene sequence: CDR1 ENHRY, CDR2 SYGVKD. The ends were cut back, 8 bases at V and 4 bases at J, with 19 bases in the middle. This CDR3 has 15 amino acids. CDR3 in amino acids: CAISLGQIGADTQYF. In DNA form, the CDR3 reads TGTGCCATCTCTCTCGGACAGATTGGGGCAGATACGCAGTATTTT.

The chain employs TRBV9 and TRBJ2-1, with 12 bases lining up with TRBD2. V shed 4 bases and J 8 bases; nucleotides not matched to a gene: 13. The CDR3 length is 17 residues. CDR1 and CDR2 (germline): SGDLS, YYNGEE. The CDR3 protein is CASSPKLAGGPMDEQFF. The CDR3 bases are TGTGCCAGCAGCCCAAAGCTAGCGGGAGGGCCCATGGATGAGCAGTTCTTC. Based on the CDR3 plus reference TRBV9 and TRBJ2-1, the full variable domain is DSGVTQTPKHLITATGQRVTLRCSPRSGDLSVYWYQQSLDQGLQFLIQYYNGEERAKGNILERFSAQQFPDLHSELNLSSLELGDSALYFCASSPKLAGGPMDEQFFGPGTRLTVL.

This clone has more than one count but fewer than ten. This sequence joins TRBV5-6 and TRBJ2-3; 9 nucleotides agree with TRBD2. Germline CDR1 and CDR2: SGHDT and YYEEEE. This CDR3 has 18 residues. Trimming at V came to 2 bases and at J to 1 base, leaving 11 bases not matched to a gene. The CDR3 DNA reads as TGTGCCAGCAGCTTTGAGGCTAGCGGGACCCCCCGCACAGATACGCAGTATTTT. Translated, it gives CASSFEASGTPRTDTQYF. Using reference TRBV5-6 and TRBJ2-3 for the parts outside the CDR3, the full variable domain is DAGVTQSPTHLIKTRGQQVTLRCSPKSGHDTVSWYQQALGQGPQFIFQYYEEEERQRGNFPDRFSGHQFPNYSSELNVNALLLGDSALYLCASSFEASGTPRTDTQYFGPGTRLTVL.

The V call is TRBV6-6, the J call TRBJ2-1; unclear D gene. Trimming removed 5 bases at V and 5 bases at J, with 10 bases between. Germline assignment: CDR1 MNHNY and CDR2 SVGAGI (reference sequence). The CDR3 sequence is 13 residues long. CDR3 amino acids: CASSQDNNNEQFF. Written as DNA, the CDR3 is TGTGCCAGCAGTCAAGACAACAACAATGAGCAGTTCTTC.

The rearrangement uses TRBV7-9 and TRBJ1-2; 8 nucleotides agree with TRBD1. Trimming removed 5 bases from V and 8 bases from J; junction bases left unmatched: 13. CDR1 is SEHNR, CDR2 FQNEAQ, per germline (reference sequence). This CDR3 contains 15 residues. CDR3 sequence reads: CASSVLDRVAEGYTF. Written as DNA, the CDR3 is TGTGCCAGCAGCGTACTGGACAGGGTAGCGGAAGGCTACACCTTC. The full variable domain, rest sourced from reference TRBV7-9 and TRBJ1-2, is DTGVSQNPRHKITKRGQNVTFRCDPISEHNRLYWYRQTLGQGPEFLTYFQNEAQLEKSRLLSDRFSAERPKGSFSTLEIQRTEQGDSAMYLCASSVLDRVAEGYTFGSGTRLTVV.

The chain employs TRBV6-1 and TRBJ1-5; D is unresolved. CDR1 is MNHNS, CDR2 SASEGT, per germline. This CDR3 spans 21 amino acids. V was trimmed by 1 base and J by 0 bases, leaving 25 bases between them. DNA for the CDR3: TGTGCCAGCAGTGAAGTCCCGGCAGGACGGTGGGGAGGTTATAGCAATCAGCCCCAGCATTTT. Protein: CASSEVPAGRWGGYSNQPQHF.

This chain links TRBV4-1 with TRBJ2-7; the D gene is possibly TRBD1 (6 bases). The germline V gene has CDR1 MGHRA and CDR2 YSYEKL. Trimming stripped 0 bases from V and 7 bases from J, with 22 bases between. The CDR3 contains 17 residues. The CDR3 protein is CASSQDPSRGGREEQYF. The CDR3 bases are TGCGCCAGCAGCCAAGATCCTAGCAGAGGGGGTAGAGAAGAGCAGTACTTC.

The V gene is TRBV11-2, the J gene TRBJ2-1, with D possibly being TRBD1 (6 bases). V lost 3 bases to trimming and J lost 3 bases, with 15 bases between them. CDR1 is SGHAT, CDR2 FQNNGV, per germline. This CDR3 region has 16 residues. The CDR3 region has the DNA TGTGCCAGCAGCTTCGCGGCCGGGACAAACTACAATGAGCAGTTCTTC. This gives the protein CASSFAAGTNYNEQFF.

CDR3 in amino acids: CASSPGLAGGPYEQYF. CDR3 nucleotide sequence: TGTGCCAGCAGCCCGGGACTAGCGGGAGGGCCCTACGAGCAGTACTTC. The J gene is TRBJ2-7, the V gene TRBV5-6, with 16 bases matching TRBD2. This CDR3 comprises 16 residues. V was clipped by 4 bases and J by 2 bases; unmatched bases: 3. The germline V gene has CDR1 SGHDT and CDR2 YYEEEE.

The J gene is TRBJ2-3, the V gene TRBV4-2; 10 nucleotides line up with TRBD2. V was pared by 5 bases and J by 3 bases, with 5 bases of the junction left unmatched. CDR1 LGHNA and CDR2 YNFKEQ come from the germline V gene. The CDR3 totals 15 residues. The CDR3 region is CASSSGGLATDTQYF. The DNA of the CDR3 is TGTGCCAGCAGCTCCGGGGGACTAGCGACAGATACGCAGTATTTT.

The rearrangement joins TRBV7-6 to TRBJ1-4; D not certain. The V and J ends lost 2 bases and 2 bases respectively, with 6 bases between them. Germline V lookup: CDR1 SGHVS, CDR2 FNYEAQ. This CDR3 spans 14 amino acids. The CDR3 DNA reads as TGTGCCAGCAGCTTATCACACACTAATGAAAAACTGTTTTTT. This codes for CASSLSHTNEKLFF. Full variable domain (missing parts from reference TRBV7-6 and TRBJ1-4): GAGVSQSPRYKVTKRGQDVALRCDPISGHVSLYWYRQALGQGPEFLTYFNYEAQQDKSGLPNDRFSAERPEGSISTLTIQRTEQRDSAMYRCASSLSHTNEKLFFGSGTQLSVL.